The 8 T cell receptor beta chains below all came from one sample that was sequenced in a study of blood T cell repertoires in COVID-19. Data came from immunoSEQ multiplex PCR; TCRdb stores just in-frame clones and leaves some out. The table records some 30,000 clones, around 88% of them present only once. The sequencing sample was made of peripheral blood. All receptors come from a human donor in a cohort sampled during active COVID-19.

The CDR3: CASSNAGTGNTEAFF. In DNA, the CDR3 is TGTGCCAGCAGCAACGCCGGGACAGGGAACACTGAAGCTTTCTTT. V usage is TRBV5-8 and J usage is TRBJ1-1, with TRBD1 matching over 8 bases. Per the germline V gene, CDR1 is SGHTS and CDR2 is YDEGEE. The V and J ends lost 4 bases and 1 base, in that order; junction bases with no gene match: 6. The CDR3 has 15 residues.

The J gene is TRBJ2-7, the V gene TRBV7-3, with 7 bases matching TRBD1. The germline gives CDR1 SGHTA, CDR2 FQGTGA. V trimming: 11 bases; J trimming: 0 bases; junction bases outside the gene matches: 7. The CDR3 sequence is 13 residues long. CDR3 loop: CAGRDSYSYEQYF. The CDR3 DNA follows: TGTGCCGGACGGGACAGCTACTCCTACGAGCAGTACTTC. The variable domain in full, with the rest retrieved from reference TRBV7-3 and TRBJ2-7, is GAGVSQTPSNKVTEKGKYVELRCDPISGHTALYWYRQSLGQGPEFLIYFQGTGAADDSGLPNDRFFAVRPEGSVSTLKIQRTERGDSAVYLCAGRDSYSYEQYFGPGTRLTVT.

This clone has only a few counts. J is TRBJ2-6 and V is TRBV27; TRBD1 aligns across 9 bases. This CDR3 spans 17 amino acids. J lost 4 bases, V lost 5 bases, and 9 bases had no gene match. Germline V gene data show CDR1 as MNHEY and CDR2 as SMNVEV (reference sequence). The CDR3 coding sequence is TGTGCCAGCAGTCCAACCGGGACAGGGCCAGGGGCCAACGTCCTGACTTTC. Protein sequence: CASSPTGTGPGANVLTF.

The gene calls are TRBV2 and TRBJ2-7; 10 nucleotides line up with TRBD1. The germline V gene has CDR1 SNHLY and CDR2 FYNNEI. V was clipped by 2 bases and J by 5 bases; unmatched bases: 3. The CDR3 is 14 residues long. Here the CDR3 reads CASSERTGGHEQYF. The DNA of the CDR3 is TGTGCCAGCAGTGAAAGGACAGGGGGTCACGAGCAGTACTTC.

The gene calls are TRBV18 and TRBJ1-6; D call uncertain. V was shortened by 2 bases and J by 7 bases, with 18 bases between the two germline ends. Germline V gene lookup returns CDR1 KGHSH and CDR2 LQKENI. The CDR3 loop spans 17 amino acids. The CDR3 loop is CASSPELAGANNSPLHF. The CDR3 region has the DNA TGTGCCAGCTCACCAGAGTTGGCCGGAGCGAACAATTCACCCCTCCACTTT.

CDR3 coding DNA: TGTGCCAGCAGTTTTACACAGGGATCCAGAGAGACCCAGTACTTC. This encodes CASSFTQGSRETQYF. The chain carries TRBV6-6 and TRBJ2-5, with D perhaps matching TRBD1 (6 bases). Germline values: CDR1 MNHNY, CDR2 SVGAGI (reference sequence). The CDR3 is 15 residues long. Trimming pared 4 bases from V and 4 bases from J, leaving 16 bases between.

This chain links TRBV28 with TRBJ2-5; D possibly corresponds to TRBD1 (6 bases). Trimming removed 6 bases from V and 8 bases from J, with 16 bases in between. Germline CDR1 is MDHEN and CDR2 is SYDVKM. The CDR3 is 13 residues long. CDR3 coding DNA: TGTGCCAGCAGGGTGGCGGCAGGGGCTACCCAGTACTTC. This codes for CASRVAAGATQYF.

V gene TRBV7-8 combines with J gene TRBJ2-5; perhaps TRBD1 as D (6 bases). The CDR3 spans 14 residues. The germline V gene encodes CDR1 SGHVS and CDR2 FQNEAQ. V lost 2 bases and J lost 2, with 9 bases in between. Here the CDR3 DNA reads TGTGCCAGCAGCTTACTTAGGGGGCAAGAGACCCAGTACTTC. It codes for CASSLLRGQETQYF.